This T cell receptor beta chain is from a study of shared clonotypes between healthy human individuals. Sorted-subset replicate PCR reactions contained roughly 190 ng DNA, corresponding to some 30,000 T cell genomes. Sequencing used immunoSEQ multiplex PCR; TCRdb keeps in-frame clones, though not all of them. The repertoire holds approximately 400,000 clones, around 96% seen once, with 0.25% to 0.35% in the top ten. CDR1 is GTSNPN and CDR2 is SVGIG in the germline V gene (reference sequence). This CDR3 has 14 residues. V gave up 7 bases and J gave up 6 bases; unmatched junction bases: 11. Sequencing input: memory CD8+ T cells sorted from blood. This sample's subset: CD45RO+ cells pooled with CCR7-negative TemRA cells. The chain joins TRBV30 to TRBJ2-4, with TRBD2 identical over 8 bases. This clonotype was obtained from a man aged 25 to 45 in good health. CDR3 amino acids: CASHGPGGGNIQYF. The CDR3 DNA is TGTGCCTCCCATGGCCCGGGAGGGGGAAACATTCAGTACTTC.